The 19 T cell receptor beta chains reported below all come from one sample, sequenced in a study of T cell clusters in autoimmune cytopenias (dated by TCRdb to about 2019). Instrument used: Illumina MiSeq. TRB rearrangements were amplified by multiplex PCR using a touch-down protocol with TRB-A and TRB-B primer pools mixed in one tube. The reads were reprocessed in TCRdb, with one entry per CDR3 protein sequence and no accompanying DNA. The sample's table covers 7,000 or so distinct CDR3 sequences. Of the sample, around 23% is held by the ten largest clones. TRB amplification used around 250 ng of peripheral blood genomic DNA, tens of thousands of genome equivalents, per sample. The specimen was peripheral blood. These receptors were taken from a human donor with an autoimmune cytopenia or autoimmune hepatitis (not recorded which).

CDR3 region: CASSLDRGGFHEQFF. The rearrangement uses TRBV5-1 and TRBJ2-1. The CDR3 extends over 15 amino acids. CDR1 is SGHRS, CDR2 YFSETQ, per germline.

This clonotype ranks as medium-sized in terms of frequency. J is TRBJ1-4 and V is TRBV15. CDR1 LNHNV and CDR2 YYDKDF come from the germline V gene (reference sequence). The CDR3 has 13 residues. CDR3 region: CATSRGRNEKLFF.

The chain couples TRBV19 to TRBJ1-4; absent DNA, TCRdb's TRBD1 call cannot be checked. The CDR3 spans 14 residues. Germline lookup yields CDR1 LNHDA and CDR2 SQIVND (reference sequence). The CDR3 loop reads CASSIRDLTEKLFF.

The chain is built from TRBV5-4 and TRBJ2-3. This CDR3 is 12 amino acids long. CDR1 and CDR2 from the germline V gene are SGHNT and YYREEE (reference sequence). CDR3 loop: CASSLAGNTQYF.

The chain employs TRBV18 and TRBJ2-1; TCRdb indicates TRBD2, and absent DNA this call remains unverified. CDR3 size: 14 residues. Germline V CDR1 and CDR2: KGHSH, LQKENI. The CDR3 protein is CASSGELNPNEQFF.

The rearrangement uses TRBV30 and TRBJ1-1. From germline, CDR1 is GTSNPN and CDR2 SVGIG (reference sequence). The CDR3 contains 14 residues. CDR3 region: CAWSRRRMNTEAFF.

J is TRBJ2-6 and V is TRBV6-1; without DNA, the TCRdb call of TRBD1 cannot be checked. Germline assignment: CDR1 MNHNS and CDR2 SASEGT. The CDR3 loop spans 19 amino acids. This CDR3 is CASTRGRSGQISGANVLTF.

By frequency, this clonotype registers medium-sized. V usage is TRBV6-4 and J usage is TRBJ1-2; checking the TCRdb D call of TRBD1 is not possible without DNA. This CDR3 is built from 13 residues. Germline V CDR1 and CDR2: MRHNA, SNTAGT. CDR3 loop: CASSDGGGYGYTF.

According to its frequency, this clonotype is medium-sized (0.01 to 0.1%). The chain combines TRBV6-1 with TRBJ2-3. Germline CDR1 is MNHNS and CDR2 is SASEGT. This CDR3 contains 14 residues. CDR3 in amino acids: CASREAGGTDTQYF.

This chain connects TRBV5-1 to TRBJ2-2. The length of the CDR3 is 14 residues. The germline gives CDR1 SGHRS, CDR2 YFSETQ. CDR3 sequence: CASSIDWVDGELFF.

Considering frequency, this clonotype is medium-sized (0.01 to 0.1%). The chain links TRBV12-3 or TRBV12-4 to TRBJ1-5. The CDR3 runs 16 residues. The CDR3 sequence: CASSVTRRSETQPQHF.

The V gene is TRBV6-5, the J gene TRBJ1-5; no DNA is available, so the TRBD1 call from TCRdb remains unchecked. CDR1 and CDR2 (germline): MNHEY, SVGAGI. The CDR3 totals 14 residues. The CDR3 sequence: CASSQGPRNQPQHF.

The chain couples TRBV15 to TRBJ2-2. CDR1 and CDR2 from the germline V gene are LNHNV and YYDKDF (reference sequence). This CDR3 region has 14 residues. CDR3 loop: CATSRDWNTGELFF. The variable domain in full, with the rest retrieved from reference TRBV15 and TRBJ2-2, is DAMVIQNPRYQVTQFGKPVTLSCSQTLNHNVMYWYQQKSSQAPKLLFHYYDKDFNNEADTPDNFQSRRPNTSFCFLDIRSPGLGDTAMYLCATSRDWNTGELFFGEGSRLTVL.

J is TRBJ2-5 and V is TRBV19; TCRdb designates TRBD2, a call that cannot be tested without DNA. The CDR3 sequence is 16 residues long. Germline V lookup: CDR1 LNHDA, CDR2 SQIVND (reference sequence). The CDR3 sequence is CASRVTSGGLKETQYF.

This clonotype is classed as medium-sized by frequency. J is TRBJ2-2 and V is TRBV6-5; no DNA is available, so the TRBD1 call from TCRdb remains unchecked. Germline CDR1 reads MNHEY; CDR2 reads SVGAGI. CDR3 size: 15 residues. CDR3 residues: CASGRGTEEAGELFF.

By frequency, this clonotype registers medium-sized. This chain uses TRBV27 with TRBJ2-1. This CDR3 spans 13 amino acids. CDR1 is MNHEY and CDR2 is SMNVEV in the germline V gene (reference sequence). This CDR3 reads CASTLSSYNEQFF.

The J gene is TRBJ2-3, the V gene TRBV6-2 or TRBV6-3; TCRdb proposes TRBD2, but this gene call is untestable without DNA. Germline CDR1 reads MNHEY; CDR2 reads SVGEGT. This CDR3 comprises 16 residues. CDR3 amino acids: CASSYGPALRTDTQYF.

The genes are TRBV6-5 and TRBJ1-1; checking the TCRdb D call of TRBD1 is not possible without DNA. CDR3 length: 13 residues. Germline V CDR1 and CDR2: MNHEY, SVGAGI. The CDR3 spells CASSYNLRGEAFF.

Its frequency marks this clonotype as medium-sized. The chain couples TRBV19 to TRBJ1-2. CDR3 length: 13 amino acids. From germline, CDR1 is LNHDA and CDR2 SQIVND (reference sequence). The CDR3 region is CASRNGRNYGYTF. The whole variable domain, filled in from reference TRBV19 and TRBJ1-2, reads DGGITQSPKYLFRKEGQNVTLSCEQNLNHDAMYWYRQDPGQGLRLIYYSQIVNDFQKGDIAEGYSVSREKKESFPLTVTSAQKNPTAFYLCASRNGRNYGYTFGSGTRLTVV.